The next 31 T cell receptor beta chains were all read from a single sample in a study of beta chain features in type 1 diabetes. Whole-study results and caveats: TCRB CDR3s from Type 1 diabetes patients were moderately but significantly shorter in all four CD4+ subsets.

Antigens for these TCRs are unknown. Of the isolated RNA, all was reverse transcribed, and so the sequenced material was expressed TCRB transcripts. Measured with immunoSEQ multiplex PCR; TCRdb has only the in-frame clones, and not every one. Of under 400,000 clones in the sample, 10% to 15% were seen once. Sequences were obtained from naive CD4+ T cells from blood. The receptor source for this set is a woman aged 18 to 35 with type 1 diabetes.

A few counts support this clone. The J gene is TRBJ2-2, the V gene TRBV28; 9 bases map to TRBD1. V gave up 6 bases and J gave up 7 bases; unmatched junction bases: 9. Germline values: CDR1 MDHEN, CDR2 SYDVKM. The CDR3 totals 15 residues. CDR3 in DNA: TGTGCCAGCAGGCCCGGGACAGGGCCCATCGGGGAGCTGTTTTTT. This encodes CASRPGTGPIGELFF. Full variable domain (missing parts from reference TRBV28 and TRBJ2-2): DVKVTQSSRYLVKRTGEKVFLECVQDMDHENMFWYRQDPGLGLRLIYFSYDVKMKEKGDIPEGYSVSREKKERFSLILESASTNQTSMYLCASRPGTGPIGELFFGEGSRLTVL.

The CDR3 DNA is TGTGCCAGCAGCCCAGGGCGGGGCCGGGAGCTGTTTTTT. Translating it yields CASSPGRGRELFF. The chain uses TRBV7-2 and TRBJ2-2, with a weak D call TRBD2 (6 bases). This CDR3 contains 13 residues. Germline V gene data show CDR1 as SGHTA and CDR2 as FQGNSA. The V gene lost 5 bases and the J gene lost 9 bases, with 13 bases spanning the gap.

This clone was observed a few times. The J gene is TRBJ2-7, the V gene TRBV28, with 8 nucleotides matching TRBD2. V shed 8 bases and J 8 bases; nucleotides not matched to a gene: 11. Germline CDR1 is MDHEN and CDR2 is SYDVKM. This CDR3 comprises 13 residues. CDR3 sequence: CASRGGVPRKQYF. The CDR3 DNA reads as TGTGCCAGCCGGGGGGGAGTGCCAAGGAAGCAGTACTTC.

The rearrangement uses TRBV28 and TRBJ2-5; D might be TRBD1 (6 bases). Per the germline V gene, CDR1 is MDHEN and CDR2 is SYDVKM. CDR3 length: 15 residues. V lost 2 bases to trimming and J lost 3 bases, with 13 bases between them. The CDR3 is CASSLGGGHKETQYF. The CDR3 DNA reads as TGTGCCAGCAGTTTAGGGGGCGGACATAAAGAGACCCAGTACTTC.

This clone was counted between two and nine times. The rearrangement joins TRBV18 to TRBJ2-1; 10 nucleotides agree with TRBD2. The CDR3 is made up of 14 amino acids. V shed 3 bases and J 6 bases; nucleotides not matched to a gene: 2. CDR1 KGHSH and CDR2 LQKENI come from the germline V gene. This CDR3 is CASSPGTSVNEQFF. The CDR3 nucleotides read TGTGCCAGCTCACCGGGGACTAGCGTCAATGAGCAGTTCTTC.

This chain uses TRBV7-2 with TRBJ2-7, with 7 positions matching TRBD1. The trim removed 7 bases at V and 0 bases at J, leaving 9 bases unmatched. The CDR3 runs to 15 residues. CDR1 SGHTA and CDR2 FQGNSA come from the germline V gene. In DNA, the CDR3 is TGTGCCAGCAAGCGTGACAGGGCGAGCTCCTACGAGCAGTACTTC. This sequence encodes CASKRDRASSYEQYF.

V and J are TRBV19 and TRBJ1-2; TRBD1 matches 9 bases. The CDR3 sequence is 15 residues long. Losses at the gene ends were 7 bases for V and 5 bases for J; bases not matched to a gene: 11. Germline V lookup: CDR1 LNHDA, CDR2 SQIVND (reference sequence). CDR3 bases: TGTGCCAGTATCTCAACTGCCGGGACAGGGTATGGCTACACCTTC. It is translated as CASISTAGTGYGYTF.

The gene calls are TRBV4-1 and TRBJ2-5; D ambiguous. The V end was cut by 0 bases, the J end by 1 base, with 9 bases between. CDR3 size: 15 residues. Germline V gives CDR1 MGHRA, CDR2 YSYEKL. CDR3 sequence: CASSQEKSGQETQYF. CDR3 nucleotide sequence: TGCGCCAGCAGCCAAGAAAAATCAGGCCAAGAGACCCAGTACTTC.

The J gene is TRBJ2-1, the V gene TRBV2; D is perhaps TRBD1 (5 bases). The CDR3 runs to 17 residues. Looked up from germline, CDR1 is SNHLY and CDR2 is FYNNEI. Trimming took off 6 bases at V and 1 base at J, with 19 bases between the two ends. In DNA form, the CDR3 reads TGTGCCAGCAGCGCCGATTCTCCGACAGCTTCCTACAATGAGCAGTTCTTC. It translates to CASSADSPTASYNEQFF.

V gene TRBV28 combines with J gene TRBJ2-3, with 8 bases lining up with TRBD2. Trimming took 7 bases from V and 3 from J; bases not matched to a gene: 12. The length of the CDR3 is 16 residues. Germline CDR1 MDHEN, CDR2 SYDVKM. The CDR3 is CASNSRRGAGTDTQYF. CDR3 nucleotides: TGTGCCAGCAACTCTAGGCGGGGGGCCGGAACAGATACGCAGTATTTT.

The chain has TRBV7-8 and TRBJ2-2; 10 bases line up with TRBD1. Germline V gene sequence: CDR1 SGHVS, CDR2 FQNEAQ. V shed 4 bases, J shed 4 bases, and the junction held 6 bases outside the gene matches. This CDR3 is 16 amino acids long. CDR3 nucleotide sequence: TGTGCCAGCAGCTCCCGGGACAGGGGAATCACCGGGGAGCTGTTTTTT. This gives the protein CASSSRDRGITGELFF.

This clone has a handful of counts. The CDR3 region has the DNA TGTGCCAGCAGCCTGGACACCCCGAACAATGAGCAGTTCTTC. It specifies CASSLDTPNNEQFF. The chain is built from TRBV7-2 and TRBJ2-1; D is perhaps TRBD1 (5 bases). This CDR3 comprises 14 residues. Deletions cut 5 bases from V and 5 bases from J, with 13 bases between. Germline loops: CDR1 SGHTA, CDR2 FQGNSA.

The chain carries TRBV25-1 and TRBJ2-2; 8 bases align to TRBD2. Germline CDR1 reads MGHDK; CDR2 reads SYGVNS. This CDR3 is 14 amino acids long. With V trimmed by 8 bases and J by 2 bases, 4 bases remained unmatched. This CDR3 reads CASSLAVNTGELFF. The CDR3 DNA is TGTGCCAGCTCACTAGCGGTTAACACCGGGGAGCTGTTTTTT.

This clone turned up a few times. The chain joins TRBV18 to TRBJ2-3; 11 bases map to TRBD2. The CDR3 extends over 16 amino acids. Germline values: CDR1 KGHSH, CDR2 LQKENI. The V segment lost 6 bases and the J segment 0 bases; nucleotides outside the gene matches: 5. The CDR3 DNA is TGTGCCAGCTCGCCGGGACTAGCGGATAGCACAGATACGCAGTATTTT. Protein product: CASSPGLADSTDTQYF.

The chain joins TRBV7-2 to TRBJ1-1; D is unclear. Per the germline V gene, CDR1 is SGHTA and CDR2 is FQGNSA. The CDR3 is 12 amino acids. V lost 5 bases to trimming and J lost 6 bases, with 10 bases between them. For the CDR3, the DNA is TGTGCCAGCAGCATCGGTGTGCCTGAAGCTTTCTTT. Translation: CASSIGVPEAFF.

This chain joins TRBV4-3 and TRBJ1-1; TRBD1 might be the D (6 bases). Germline CDR1 LGHNA, CDR2 YSLEER. V was cut by 0 bases and J by 9 bases, with 14 bases left in between. This CDR3 region has 14 residues. The CDR3 coding sequence is TGCGCCAGCAGCCAAGAGTCAGGGCAGGGGCAAGCTTTCTTT. Translation gives CASSQESGQGQAFF.

V usage is TRBV6-6 and J usage is TRBJ1-4, with 9 bases lining up with TRBD1. From germline, CDR1 is MNHNY and CDR2 SVGAGI (reference sequence). This CDR3 is built from 15 residues. V shed 2 bases and J 8 bases; nucleotides not matched to a gene: 6. In nucleotides, the CDR3 is TGTGCCAGCAGTTACACAGGGGGCAATGACGAAAAACTGTTTTTT. Encoded protein: CASSYTGGNDEKLFF.

As for this clone: One end of the junction fails to match germline, which may point to a read error. The chain links TRBV4-1 to TRBJ2-7; D possibly corresponds to TRBD2 (5 bases). The CDR3 covers 15 residues. Germline V gives CDR1 MGHRA, CDR2 YSYEKL. The CDR3 DNA follows: TGCGCCAGCAGCCAAGAGGAGGCGAGCTCCTACGACCAGTACTTC. Protein sequence: CASSQEEASSYDQYF.

V gene TRBV11-2 combines with J gene TRBJ2-7; D unclear. The CDR3 has 11 residues. Deletions cut 5 bases from V and 3 bases from J, with 5 bases between. From germline, CDR1 is SGHAT and CDR2 FQNNGV. This CDR3 is CASSGGYEQYF. In nucleotides, the CDR3 is TGTGCCAGCAGCGGCGGCTACGAGCAGTACTTC.

This clone was observed a few times. For the CDR3, the DNA is TGTGCCAGCGGGACAGAGAACACCGGGGAGCTGTTTTTT. This sequence encodes CASGTENTGELFF. J is TRBJ2-2 and V is TRBV2; 7 nucleotides line up with TRBD1. V lost 8 bases to trimming and J lost 1 base; unmatched junction nucleotides: 1. This CDR3 has 13 amino acids. CDR1 is SNHLY and CDR2 is FYNNEI in the germline V gene.

The chain joins TRBV7-9 to TRBJ2-4; 7 bases agree with TRBD2. J was trimmed by 6 bases and V by 5 bases; bases with no gene match: 4. The CDR3 is 13 residues long. Per germline, CDR1 SEHNR and CDR2 FQNEAQ (reference sequence). CDR3: CASSLSGTNIQYF. CDR3 bases: TGTGCCAGCAGCCTCAGCGGGACAAACATTCAGTACTTC.

This clone was detected a few times. This chain connects TRBV27 to TRBJ2-7, with TRBD2 matching 8 bases. CDR1 is MNHEY and CDR2 is SMNVEV in the germline V gene (reference sequence). The CDR3 is 14 residues long. With V trimmed by 6 bases and J by 2 bases, 6 bases remained unmatched. The CDR3 DNA is TGTGCCAGCAGCCTCCGGGGGGGACCCTACGAGCAGTACTTC. This translates into CASSLRGGPYEQYF.

This clone was recorded a few times. The chain is built from TRBV11-2 and TRBJ2-7; no clear D gene. Deletions cut 3 bases from V and 4 bases from J, with 13 bases between. Per germline, CDR1 SGHAT and CDR2 FQNNGV. The CDR3 extends over 14 amino acids. CDR3 loop: CASSFNSGQYEQYF. The CDR3, as DNA: TGTGCCAGCAGCTTCAACAGTGGTCAATACGAGCAGTACTTC.

The V and J genes are TRBV14 and TRBJ2-4; no definite D call. The CDR3 is 17 residues long. Per the germline V gene, CDR1 is SGHDN and CDR2 is FVKESK. Trimming pared 4 bases from V and 2 bases from J, leaving 18 bases between. The DNA for the CDR3 is TGTGCCAGCAGCCGAGGTGATACTGCGAGATCCAAAAACATTCAGTACTTC. Translation: CASSRGDTARSKNIQYF.

The chain joins TRBV25-1 to TRBJ2-1; 12 bases agree with TRBD2. Per germline, CDR1 MGHDK and CDR2 SYGVNS. This CDR3 is built from 16 residues. The V segment lost 3 bases and the J segment 2 bases; nucleotides outside the gene matches: 2. The CDR3: CASSDSSGRAYNEQFF. CDR3 in DNA: TGTGCCAGCAGTGATTCTAGCGGGAGGGCCTACAATGAGCAGTTCTTC.

This clone occurred a few times. The chain has TRBV15 and TRBJ2-7; tentative D call: TRBD2 (6 bases). The CDR3 is 15 residues long. The ends were cut back, 5 bases at V and 2 bases at J, with 16 bases in the middle. CDR1 LNHNV and CDR2 YYDKDF come from the germline V gene (reference sequence). The CDR3 DNA sequence: TGTGCCACCAGCGGAGGGATGGGGGGAGCCTACGAGCAGTACTTC. This translates into CATSGGMGGAYEQYF.

The chain carries TRBV7-2 and TRBJ1-5; D ambiguous. The V end was cut by 3 bases, the J end by 7 bases, with 16 bases between. Per germline, CDR1 SGHTA and CDR2 FQGNSA. CDR3 length: 15 amino acids. CDR3 residues: CASSFSLRSEQPQHF. The CDR3 DNA reads as TGTGCCAGCAGCTTTTCACTTCGAAGCGAGCAGCCCCAGCATTTT. Looking up the rest from reference TRBV7-2 and TRBJ1-5 gives the full variable domain: GAGVSQSPSNKVTEKGKDVELRCDPISGHTALYWYRQSLGQGLEFLIYFQGNSAPDKSGLPSDRFSAERTGGSVSTLTIQRTQQEDSAVYLCASSFSLRSEQPQHFGDGTRLSIL.

This clone was counted a few times. Germline and junction disagree at one end, which may indicate a read error. The chain has TRBV4-3 and TRBJ2-1; the match to TRBD2 covers 11 bases. The CDR3 extends over 13 amino acids. CDR1 and CDR2 (germline): LGHNA, YSLEER. CDR3 amino acids: CASSQDFSGGVVF. CDR3 DNA sequence: TGCGCCAGCAGCCAAGATTTTAGCGGGGGGGTGGTCTTC.

This clone was counted only a few times. The V gene is TRBV6-6, the J gene TRBJ2-7, with 8 bases that match TRBD1. The length of the CDR3 is 12 residues. The V and J ends lost 5 bases and 6 bases, in that order; junction bases with no gene match: 3. The germline CDR1 and CDR2 sequences are MNHNY and SVGAGI (reference sequence). CDR3 in amino acids: CASSLGQGEQYF. In DNA form, the CDR3 reads TGTGCCAGCAGTCTTGGACAGGGCGAGCAGTACTTC.

There are a few counts of this clone. The V call is TRBV20-1, the J call TRBJ2-7; 8 bases are a match to TRBD1. V shed 5 bases, J shed 5 bases, and the junction held 2 bases outside the gene matches. Germline lookup yields CDR1 DFQATT and CDR2 SNEGSKA (reference sequence). The CDR3 loop spans 11 amino acids. Here the CDR3 DNA reads TGCAGTGCTCTACAGGGGGACGAGCAGTACTTC. This encodes CSALQGDEQYF.

This clone occurred a few times. This chain uses TRBV7-6 with TRBJ2-5; D is possibly TRBD1 (7 bases). V dropped 0 bases and J dropped 5 bases, with 19 bases sitting between them. CDR1 and CDR2 from the germline V gene are SGHVS and FNYEAQ. The CDR3 is 17 residues long. As DNA, the CDR3 is TGTGCCAGCAGCTTAGCGCGACAGGGAATGGGGGGCGAGACCCAGTACTTC. It yields the protein CASSLARQGMGGETQYF.